This is a list of T cell receptor beta chains from one sample in a study of blood T cell repertoires in COVID-19. The method was immunoSEQ multiplex PCR; TCRdb's version includes in-frame clones alone and lacks a portion of them. The sample records fewer than 350,000 clones, around 87% being singletons. Sequencing used peripheral blood. Receptors originate from a woman in her 50s who had recovered from COVID-19. Both conserved end residues are part of each CDR3. Each record gives: J gene, V gene, clone size, CDR3 protein. Expanded clones get a size class; other rows say once, few or many, or leave the size out.

>TRBJ1-2|TRBV29-1|NA
CSVPRSYGYGYTF
>TRBJ1-2|TRBV7-8|once
CASSLVTYGYGYTF
>TRBJ2-2|TRBV15|NA
CATSRDLGPQNTGELFF
>TRBJ1-2|TRBV28|NA
CASSLIRDNYGYTF
>TRBJ2-3|TRBV5-4|NA
CASSLGGTGLRRGDTQYF
>TRBJ2-2|TRBV7-9|NA
CASTPGGSGTGELFF
>TRBJ1-2|TRBV30|NA
CAWRSGRVNYGYTF
>TRBJ2-3|TRBV2|NA
CASSHTRLEPRTDTQYF
>TRBJ2-5|TRBV5-6|once
CASSSTGTSVPETQYF
>TRBJ1-2|TRBV7-8|once
CASSLRDRLQANYGYTF
>TRBJ2-3|TRBV9|NA
CASSATPGLEGDTQYF
>TRBJ1-1|TRBV19|NA
CASSGSGARAEAFF
>TRBJ1-1|TRBV5-6|NA
CASSSGQGFYTEAFF
>TRBJ1-1|TRBV5-4|NA
CASSGGRTTEAFF
>TRBJ2-3|TRBV5-8|once
CASSFRGSISSTDTQYF
>TRBJ2-1|TRBV2|once
CASSLAGGPGNEQFF
>TRBJ2-7|TRBV4-1|NA
CASSSYRSYEQYF
>TRBJ1-3|TRBV21-1|NA
CASSKKTELYRGGRNTIYF
>TRBJ2-3|TRBV18|once
CASSTLQGTDTQYF
>TRBJ2-1|TRBV19|NA
CASSLLNEQFF
>TRBJ2-1|TRBV24-1|NA
CATSDPRGPTSGRANEQFF
>TRBJ2-7|TRBV3-1/TRBV3-2|once
CASSQGQTGGWGEQYF
>TRBJ2-7|TRBV27|NA
CASSFSSGTSYEQYF
>TRBJ1-1|TRBV3-1/TRBV3-2|NA
CASSHLASSNTEAFF
>TRBJ1-1|TRBV7-9|NA
CASSPQGTENTEAFF
>TRBJ1-2|TRBV18|NA
CASSPGTGNYGYTF
>TRBJ2-2|TRBV5-1|NA
CASSFGGPNTGELFF
>TRBJ2-2|TRBV10-2|NA
CASRAKNANTGELFF
>TRBJ2-7|TRBV15|NA
CATSRVESAYEQYF
>TRBJ2-7|TRBV10-3|NA
CAISDGTGFEQYF
>TRBJ1-2|TRBV6-2/TRBV6-3|NA
CASSYVGALGYTF
>TRBJ2-7|TRBV29-1|NA
CSVRQGPASYEQYF
>TRBJ2-1|TRBV5-1|NA
CASSLRLAGDEQFF
>TRBJ2-5|TRBV7-6|NA
CASSGKGVVGGKETQYF
>TRBJ1-2|TRBV6-5|NA
CASSLHDGRERGYTF
>TRBJ1-6|TRBV25-1|NA
CASSEGDTFVSPLHF